These 12 T cell receptor beta chains were sequenced from one sample in a study of T cells in Graves' hyperthyroidism and ophthalmopathy. The TCR beta CDR3 regions underwent amplification using RNA transcripts as the source. An initial round of RT-PCR targeting the TCR CDR3 relied on the HTBI primer set. TCRdb reprocessed the multiplex PCR reads via MiXCR and lists one record per CDR3 protein. The sample lists about 400,000 distinct CDR3 sequences; over 12% were seen once. Sequenced material: blood. These receptor sequences come from a man over 45 with Graves' ophthalmopathy.

This clonotype was counted many times. The J gene is TRBJ2-1, the V gene TRBV5-1, with TRBD2 matching 14 bases. The CDR3 sequence is 17 residues long. V gave up 1 base and J gave up 6 bases; unmatched junction bases: 6. Germline CDR1 is SGHRS and CDR2 is YFSETQ. In nucleotides, the CDR3 is TGCGCCAGCAGCTTGTCCCCGGGACTAGCGGGAGTCAATGAGCAGTTCTTC. Protein: CASSLSPGLAGVNEQFF.

Worth noting for this clonotype: A much larger clone lies a single base off, so this may be a read error. This rearrangement joins TRBV11-2 to TRBJ2-1; maybe TRBD2 (6 bases). The CDR3 spans 15 residues. The germline gives CDR1 SGHAT, CDR2 FQNNGV. CDR3 residues: CASSLGGLFYNEHFF. CDR3 nucleotides: TGTGCCAGCAGCTTAGGGGGACTGTTCTACAATGAGCATTTCTTC. Full variable domain (missing parts from reference TRBV11-2 and TRBJ2-1): EAGVAQSPRYKIIEKRQSVAFWCNPISGHATLYWYQQILGQGPKLLIQFQNNGVVDDSQLPKDRFSAERLKGVDSTLKIQPAKLEDSAVYLCASSLGGLFYNEHFFGPGTRLTVL.

This clonotype was seen many times. The rearrangement joins TRBV4-2 to TRBJ2-7, with 13 bases that match TRBD2. V gave up 1 base and J gave up 9 bases; unmatched junction bases: 6. The CDR3 loop spans 15 amino acids. The germline V gene has CDR1 LGHNA and CDR2 YNFKEQ. The CDR3 DNA sequence: TGTGCCAGCAGCCAAGTAGGGACTAGCGGGATTGTGCAGTACTTC. Translated: CASSQVGTSGIVQYF.

This clonotype was counted many times. V usage is TRBV5-5 and J usage is TRBJ1-2, with 7 bases aligning to TRBD1. The trim removed 4 bases at V and 4 bases at J, leaving 7 bases unmatched. CDR1 and CDR2 (germline): SGHKS, YYEKEE (reference sequence). The CDR3 consists of 14 residues. CDR3 amino acids: CASSVQGSLYGYTF. CDR3 coding DNA: TGTGCCAGCAGCGTACAGGGGTCTCTCTATGGCTACACCTTC.

The chain has TRBV6-1 and TRBJ2-1; 7 bases match TRBD1. Trimming at V came to 7 bases and at J to 5 bases, leaving 8 bases not matched to a gene. The CDR3 runs 14 residues. Looked up from germline, CDR1 is MNHNS and CDR2 is SASEGT. The CDR3 region is CASKETGIDNEQFF. The CDR3 bases are TGTGCCAGCAAAGAGACAGGGATCGACAATGAGCAGTTCTTC.

Many counts were recorded for this clonotype. At one end, the junction sequence differs from germline, possibly due to a read error. J is TRBJ2-5 and V is TRBV11-2, with D possibly TRBD1 on 5 matching bases. CDR1 SGHAT and CDR2 FQNNGV come from the germline V gene. The CDR3 is 13 amino acids. CDR3 in DNA: TGTGCCAGCAGCTTAGATCGTCTGGGGCGGTCGGACTTC. This encodes CASSLDRLGRSDF.

The rearrangement links TRBV4-1 to TRBJ1-2; no reliable D call. With 0 bases removed from V and 5 bases from J, the gap between germline ends came to 10 bases. The CDR3 spans 14 residues. Looked up from germline, CDR1 is MGHRA and CDR2 is YSYEKL. CDR3 DNA sequence: TGCGCCAGCAGCCAAGATATCCACACTTATGGCTACACCTTC. Translation gives CASSQDIHTYGYTF.

The rearrangement links TRBV12-3 or TRBV12-4 to TRBJ2-1; TRBD2 matches 9 bases. After removal of 5 bases from V and 3 bases from J, the junction contained 5 bases not matched to a gene. The CDR3 is made up of 15 amino acids. The DNA of the CDR3 is TGTGCCAGCAGTCCCCGACTAGCGGACTACAATGAGCAGTTCTTC. This gives the protein CASSPRLADYNEQFF.

Ten or more counts support this clonotype. The chain joins TRBV2 to TRBJ2-7; D is perhaps TRBD1 (6 bases). Germline values: CDR1 SNHLY, CDR2 FYNNEI. This CDR3 spans 14 amino acids. V was trimmed by 6 bases and J by 3 bases, leaving 15 bases between them. The DNA of the CDR3 is TGTGCCAGCAGGAATCCGGGACAAAACTACGAGCAGTACTTC. This encodes CASRNPGQNYEQYF.

The chain joins TRBV6-1 to TRBJ2-7, with 7 bases that match TRBD1. Germline CDR1 MNHNS, CDR2 SASEGT. V dropped 2 bases and J dropped 5; count of bases not matched to a gene: 3. The CDR3 runs 13 residues. The CDR3 loop reads CASSETTGHEQYF. CDR3 sequence (DNA): TGTGCCAGCAGTGAAACGACAGGGCACGAGCAGTACTTC.

At least ten counts were recorded for this clonotype. The chain links TRBV6-5 to TRBJ2-7; D not resolved. Trimming left V 0 bases short and J 0 bases short, with 12 bases between. Germline assignment: CDR1 MNHEY and CDR2 SVGAGI. The CDR3 has 16 residues. DNA for the CDR3: TGTGCCAGCAGTTACTCGAGACTCGACCTCTCCTACGAGCAGTACTTC. Its protein is CASSYSRLDLSYEQYF.

This clonotype was seen more than once but under ten times. The chain couples TRBV7-9 to TRBJ2-1; TRBD2 agrees at 7 bases. Germline V lookup: CDR1 SEHNR, CDR2 FQNEAQ (reference sequence). V trimming: 1 base; J trimming: 4 bases; junction bases outside the gene matches: 10. The CDR3 totals 17 residues. CDR3 sequence: CASSLVGSGTSYNEQFF. CDR3 nucleotides: TGTGCCAGCAGCTTAGTCGGAAGCGGGACCTCGTACAATGAGCAGTTCTTC.